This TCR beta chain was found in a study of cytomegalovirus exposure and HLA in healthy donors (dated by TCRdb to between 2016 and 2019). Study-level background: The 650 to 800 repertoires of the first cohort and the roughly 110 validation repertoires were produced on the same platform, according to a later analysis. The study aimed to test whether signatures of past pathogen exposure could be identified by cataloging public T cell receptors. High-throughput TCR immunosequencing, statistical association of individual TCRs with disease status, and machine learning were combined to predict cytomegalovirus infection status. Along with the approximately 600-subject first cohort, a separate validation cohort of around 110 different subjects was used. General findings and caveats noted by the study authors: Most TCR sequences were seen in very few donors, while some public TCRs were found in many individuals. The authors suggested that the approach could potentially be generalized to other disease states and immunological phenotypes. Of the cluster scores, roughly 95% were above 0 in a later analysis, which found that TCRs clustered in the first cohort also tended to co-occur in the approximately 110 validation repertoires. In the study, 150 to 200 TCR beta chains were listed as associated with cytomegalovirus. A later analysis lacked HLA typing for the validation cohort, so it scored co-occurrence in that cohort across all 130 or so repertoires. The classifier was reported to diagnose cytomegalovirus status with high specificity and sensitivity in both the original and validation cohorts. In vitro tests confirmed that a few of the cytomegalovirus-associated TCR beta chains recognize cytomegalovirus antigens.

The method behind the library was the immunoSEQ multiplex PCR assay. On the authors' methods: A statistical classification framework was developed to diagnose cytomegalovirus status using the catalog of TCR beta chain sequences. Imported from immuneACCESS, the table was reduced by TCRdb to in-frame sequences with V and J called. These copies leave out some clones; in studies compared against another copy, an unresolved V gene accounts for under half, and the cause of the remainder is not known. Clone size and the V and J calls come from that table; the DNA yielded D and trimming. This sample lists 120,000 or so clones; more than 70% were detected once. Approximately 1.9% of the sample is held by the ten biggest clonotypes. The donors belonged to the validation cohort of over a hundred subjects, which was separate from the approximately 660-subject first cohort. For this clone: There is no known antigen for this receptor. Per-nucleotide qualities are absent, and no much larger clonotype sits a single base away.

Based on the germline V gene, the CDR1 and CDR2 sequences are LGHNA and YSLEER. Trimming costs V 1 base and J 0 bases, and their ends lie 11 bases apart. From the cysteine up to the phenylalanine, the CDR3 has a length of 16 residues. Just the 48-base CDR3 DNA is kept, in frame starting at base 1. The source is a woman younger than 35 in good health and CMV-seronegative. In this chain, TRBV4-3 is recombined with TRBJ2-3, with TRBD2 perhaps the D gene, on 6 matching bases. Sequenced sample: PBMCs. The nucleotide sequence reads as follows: TGCGCCAGCAGCCAAGTTAGAGGGACTAGCACAGATACGCAGTATTTT. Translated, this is CASSQVRGTSTDTQYF.